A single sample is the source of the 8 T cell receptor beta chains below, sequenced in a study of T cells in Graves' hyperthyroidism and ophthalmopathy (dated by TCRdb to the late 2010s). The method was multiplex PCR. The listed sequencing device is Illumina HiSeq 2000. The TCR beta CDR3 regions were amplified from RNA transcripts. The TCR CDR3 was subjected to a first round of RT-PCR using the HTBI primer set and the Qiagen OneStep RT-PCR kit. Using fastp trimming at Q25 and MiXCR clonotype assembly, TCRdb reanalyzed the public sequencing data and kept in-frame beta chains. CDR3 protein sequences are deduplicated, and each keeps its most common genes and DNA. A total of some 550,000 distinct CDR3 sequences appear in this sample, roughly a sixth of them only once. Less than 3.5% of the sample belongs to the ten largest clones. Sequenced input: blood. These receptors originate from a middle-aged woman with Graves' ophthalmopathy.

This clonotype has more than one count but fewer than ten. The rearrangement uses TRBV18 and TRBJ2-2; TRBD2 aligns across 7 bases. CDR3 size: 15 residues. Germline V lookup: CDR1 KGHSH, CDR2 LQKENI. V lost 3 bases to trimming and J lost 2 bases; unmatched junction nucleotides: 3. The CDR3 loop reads CASSPSSGNTGELFF. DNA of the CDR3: TGTGCCAGCTCACCTTCTAGCGGAAACACCGGGGAGCTGTTTTTT.

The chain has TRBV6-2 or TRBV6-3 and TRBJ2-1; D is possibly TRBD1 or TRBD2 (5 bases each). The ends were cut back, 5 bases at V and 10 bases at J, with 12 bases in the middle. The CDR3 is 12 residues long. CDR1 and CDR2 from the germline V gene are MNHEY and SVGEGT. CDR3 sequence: CASSLREGEQFF. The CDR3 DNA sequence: TGTGCCAGCAGTCTACGAGAGGGGGAGCAGTTCTTC.

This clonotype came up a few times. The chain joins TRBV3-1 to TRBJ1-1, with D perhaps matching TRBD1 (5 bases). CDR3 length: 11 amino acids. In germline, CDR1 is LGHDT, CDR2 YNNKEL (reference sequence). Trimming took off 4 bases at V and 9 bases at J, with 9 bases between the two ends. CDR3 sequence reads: CASSLDRKAFF. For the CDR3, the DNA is TGTGCCAGCAGCCTTGACAGAAAAGCTTTCTTT. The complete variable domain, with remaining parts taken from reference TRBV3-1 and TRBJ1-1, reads DTAVSQTPKYLVTQMGNDKSIKCEQNLGHDTMYWYKQDSKKFLKIMFSYNNKELIINETVPNRFSPKSPDKAHLNLHINSLELGDSAVYFCASSLDRKAFFGQGTRLTVV.

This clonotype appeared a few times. CDR3 nucleotides: TGCAGTGCTAGAGATAGGGGGGCAGGGGGGGACGAGCAGTACTTC. Translating it yields CSARDRGAGGDEQYF. The chain links TRBV20-1 to TRBJ2-7, with D perhaps given as TRBD1 or TRBD2 (7 bases each). The V gene lost 0 bases and the J gene lost 5 bases, with 17 bases spanning the gap. The CDR3 sequence is 15 residues long. Germline lookup yields CDR1 DFQATT and CDR2 SNEGSKA (reference sequence).

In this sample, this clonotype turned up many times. The CDR3 nucleotides read TGTGCCAGCAAAGGGAGGGGGCAGAACACCGGGGAGCTGTTTTTT. Amino acid sequence: CASKGRGQNTGELFF. This chain joins TRBV2 and TRBJ2-2; D may be TRBD1 or TRBD2 (7 bases each). The germline CDR1 and CDR2 sequences are SNHLY and FYNNEI. The V end lost 7 bases, the J end lost 1 base, and 13 bases lay between the germline ends. There are 15 residues in the CDR3.

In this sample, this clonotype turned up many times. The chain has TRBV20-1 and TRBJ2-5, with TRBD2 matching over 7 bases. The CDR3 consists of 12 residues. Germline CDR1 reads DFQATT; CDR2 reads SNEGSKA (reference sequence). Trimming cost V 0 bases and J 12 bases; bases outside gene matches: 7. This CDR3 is CSARDIPGGEYF. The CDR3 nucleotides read TGCAGTGCTAGAGATATACCGGGAGGCGAGTACTTC.

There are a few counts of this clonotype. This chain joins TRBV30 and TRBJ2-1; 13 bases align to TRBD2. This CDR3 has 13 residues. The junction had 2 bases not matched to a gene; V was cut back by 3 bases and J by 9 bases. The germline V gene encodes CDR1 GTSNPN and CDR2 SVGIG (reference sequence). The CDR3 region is CAWRLAGGREQFF. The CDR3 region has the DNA TGTGCCTGGAGACTAGCGGGGGGGCGTGAGCAGTTCTTC.

CDR3 sequence reads: CATDQGANQPQHF. The CDR3 DNA sequence: TGTGCCACGGACCAGGGGGCGAATCAGCCCCAGCATTTT. The rearrangement uses TRBV19 and TRBJ1-5; 8 bases are shared with TRBD1. The trim removed 10 bases at V and 4 bases at J, leaving 6 bases unmatched. CDR3 size: 13 residues. The germline gives CDR1 LNHDA, CDR2 SQIVND (reference sequence).